Following are 5 T cell receptor beta chains from one sample sequenced in a study of blood T cell repertoires in COVID-19. Generated by immunoSEQ multiplex PCR, the TCRdb table keeps only in-frame clones and is missing some. Counted here are around 41,000 clones, around nine tenths occurring once; the ten biggest clones make up roughly 4.8%. The sample consisted of peripheral blood. These TCRs come from a human donor in a cohort sampled during active COVID-19.

This rearrangement joins TRBV7-8 to TRBJ2-5; no clear D gene. Germline CDR1 is SGHVS and CDR2 is FQNEAQ. This CDR3 is built from 12 residues. Trimming left V 5 bases short and J 5 bases short, with 9 bases between. CDR3 sequence (DNA): TGTGCCAGCAGCCGGGCCACGGAGACCCAGTACTTC. Amino acids: CASSRATETQYF.

The chain links TRBV7-9 to TRBJ2-1, with 14 bases aligning to TRBD2. The CDR3 loop spans 16 amino acids. The germline V gene encodes CDR1 SEHNR and CDR2 FQNEAQ (reference sequence). V shed 5 bases and J 4 bases; nucleotides not matched to a gene: 4. CDR3 DNA sequence: TGTGCCAGCAGCATCCGACTAGCGGGAGGGTACAATGAGCAGTTCTTC. Protein: CASSIRLAGGYNEQFF.

This CDR3 is CASSGGTGTSEDEQFF. CDR3 bases: TGTGCCAGCAGTGGGGGGACCGGGACTAGCGAGGACGAGCAGTTCTTC. The chain links TRBV6-1 to TRBJ2-1, with TRBD2 matching over 10 bases. The V gene's germline CDR1 is MNHNS and CDR2 SASEGT. This CDR3 is built from 16 residues. The trim removed 4 bases at V and 10 bases at J, leaving 13 bases unmatched.

The CDR3 region has the DNA TGTGCCAGCAGCTCCCTGAGCCCGCCCTACGAGCAGTACTTC. It yields the protein CASSSLSPPYEQYF. V usage is TRBV7-9 and J usage is TRBJ2-7, with D unresolved. The germline V gene has CDR1 SEHNR and CDR2 FQNEAQ (reference sequence). There are 14 residues in the CDR3. V was pared by 4 bases and J by 2 bases, with 12 bases between. Variable domain in full (rest from reference TRBV7-9 and TRBJ2-7): DTGVSQNPRHKITKRGQNVTFRCDPISEHNRLYWYRQTLGQGPEFLTYFQNEAQLEKSRLLSDRFSAERPKGSFSTLEIQRTEQGDSAMYLCASSSLSPPYEQYFGPGTRLTVT.

The chain carries TRBV5-4 and TRBJ1-3, with TRBD1 matching 7 bases. The V segment lost 2 bases and the J segment 2 bases; nucleotides outside the gene matches: 4. Germline lookup yields CDR1 SGHNT and CDR2 YYREEE (reference sequence). This CDR3 has 15 residues. CDR3 DNA: TGTGCCAGCAGCTTCAGACAGGGTGCTGGAAACACCATATATTTT. It yields the protein CASSFRQGAGNTIYF.